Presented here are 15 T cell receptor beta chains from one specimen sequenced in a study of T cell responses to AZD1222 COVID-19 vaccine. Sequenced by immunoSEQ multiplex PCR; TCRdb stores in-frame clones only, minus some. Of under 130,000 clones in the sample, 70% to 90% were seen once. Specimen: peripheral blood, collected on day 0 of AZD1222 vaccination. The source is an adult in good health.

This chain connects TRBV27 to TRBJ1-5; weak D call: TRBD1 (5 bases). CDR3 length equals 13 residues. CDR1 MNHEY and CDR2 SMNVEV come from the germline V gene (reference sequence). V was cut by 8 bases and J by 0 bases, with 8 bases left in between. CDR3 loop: CASRDGSNQPQHF. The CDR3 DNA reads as TGTGCCAGCCGGGACGGTAGCAATCAGCCCCAGCATTTT.

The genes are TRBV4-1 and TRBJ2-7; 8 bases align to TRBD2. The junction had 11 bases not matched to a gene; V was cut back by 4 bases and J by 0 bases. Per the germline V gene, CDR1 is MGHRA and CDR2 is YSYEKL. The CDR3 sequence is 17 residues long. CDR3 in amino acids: CASSLEGSGASSYEQYF. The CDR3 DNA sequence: TGCGCCAGCAGCCTAGAGGGTAGCGGGGCGAGCTCCTACGAGCAGTACTTC.

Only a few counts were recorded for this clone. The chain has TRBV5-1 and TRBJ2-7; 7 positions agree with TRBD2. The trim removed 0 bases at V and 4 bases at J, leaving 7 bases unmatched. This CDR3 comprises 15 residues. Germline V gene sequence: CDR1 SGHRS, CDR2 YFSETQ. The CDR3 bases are TGCGCCAGCAGCTTGGTTGCCGGGAGGCTATACGAGCAGTACTTC. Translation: CASSLVAGRLYEQYF.

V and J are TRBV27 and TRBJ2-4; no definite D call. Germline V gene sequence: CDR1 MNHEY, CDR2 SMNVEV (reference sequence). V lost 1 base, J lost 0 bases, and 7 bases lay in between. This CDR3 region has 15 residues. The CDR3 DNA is TGTGCCAGCAGTTTATTAGGGTTAGCCAAAAACATTCAGTACTTC. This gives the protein CASSLLGLAKNIQYF.

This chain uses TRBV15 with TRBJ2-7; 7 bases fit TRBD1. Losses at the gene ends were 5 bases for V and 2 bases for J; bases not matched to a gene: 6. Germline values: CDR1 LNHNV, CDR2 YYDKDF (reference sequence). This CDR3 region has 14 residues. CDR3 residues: CATSERDRPYEQYF. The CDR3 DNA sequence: TGTGCCACCAGCGAAAGGGACAGACCCTACGAGCAGTACTTC.

CDR3 bases: TGTGCCACCAGGATGGGAGACAGGGAAACCTATGGCTACACCTTC. Translating it yields CATRMGDRETYGYTF. This chain connects TRBV6-5 to TRBJ1-2; TRBD1 agrees at 7 bases. Germline V gene data show CDR1 as MNHEY and CDR2 as SVGAGI. Germline trimming cut 10 bases from V and 4 bases from J; bases unmatched to any gene: 15. The CDR3 length is 15 residues.

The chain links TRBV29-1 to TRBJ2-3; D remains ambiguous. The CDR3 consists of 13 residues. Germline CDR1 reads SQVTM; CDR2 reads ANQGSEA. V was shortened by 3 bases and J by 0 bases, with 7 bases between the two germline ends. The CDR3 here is CSVDTRSTDTQYF. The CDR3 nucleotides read TGCAGCGTTGATACGAGAAGCACAGATACGCAGTATTTT.

CDR3 in DNA: TGTGCCAGCAGCTTAGAGTCCAGGGCGGGTGAAGCTTTCTTT. It codes for CASSLESRAGEAFF. V usage is TRBV7-8 and J usage is TRBJ1-1, with TRBD1 as a possible D gene (5 bases). The CDR3 consists of 14 residues. The germline CDR1 and CDR2 sequences are SGHVS and FQNEAQ. V gave up 1 base and J gave up 7 bases, with 13 bases separating them.

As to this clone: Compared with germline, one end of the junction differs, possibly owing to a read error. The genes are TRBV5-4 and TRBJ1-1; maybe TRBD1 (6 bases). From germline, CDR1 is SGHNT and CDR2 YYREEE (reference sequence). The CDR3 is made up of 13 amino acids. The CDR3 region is CASSLPRDTEAFF. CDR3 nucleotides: TGTGCCAGCAGCTTGCCCAGGGACACCGAAGCTTTCTTT.

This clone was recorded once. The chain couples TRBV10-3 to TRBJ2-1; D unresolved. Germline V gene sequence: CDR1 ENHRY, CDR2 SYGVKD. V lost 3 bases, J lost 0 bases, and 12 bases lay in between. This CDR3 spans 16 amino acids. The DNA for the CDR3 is TGTGCCATCAGTGATTCTGAGATCAGCTCCTACAATGAGCAGTTCTTC. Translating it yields CAISDSEISSYNEQFF.

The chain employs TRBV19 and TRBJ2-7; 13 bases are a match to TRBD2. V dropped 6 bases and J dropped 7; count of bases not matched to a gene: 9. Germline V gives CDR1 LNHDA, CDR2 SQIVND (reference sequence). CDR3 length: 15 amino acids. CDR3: CASSPGLAGLGEQYF. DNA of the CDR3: TGTGCCAGTAGCCCGGGACTAGCGGGACTGGGGGAGCAGTACTTC.

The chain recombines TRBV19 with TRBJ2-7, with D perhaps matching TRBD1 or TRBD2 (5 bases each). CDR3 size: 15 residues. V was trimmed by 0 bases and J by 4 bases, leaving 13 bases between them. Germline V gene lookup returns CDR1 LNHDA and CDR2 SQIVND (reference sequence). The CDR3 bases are TGTGCCAGTAGTATAGAGAACGGGACGCTTTACGAGCAGTACTTC. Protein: CASSIENGTLYEQYF.

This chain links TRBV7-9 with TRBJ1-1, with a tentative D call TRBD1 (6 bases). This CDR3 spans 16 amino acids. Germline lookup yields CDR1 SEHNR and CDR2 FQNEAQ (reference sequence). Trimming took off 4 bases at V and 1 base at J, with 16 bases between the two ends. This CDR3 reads CASSSYWGASNTEAFF. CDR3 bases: TGTGCCAGCAGCTCATATTGGGGGGCCTCGAACACTGAAGCTTTCTTT.

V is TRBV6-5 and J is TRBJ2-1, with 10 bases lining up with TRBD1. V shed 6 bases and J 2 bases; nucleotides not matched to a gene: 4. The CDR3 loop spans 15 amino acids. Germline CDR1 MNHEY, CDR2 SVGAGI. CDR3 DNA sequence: TGTGCCAGCAGGATGACAGGGGGCACCTACAATGAGCAGTTCTTC. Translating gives CASRMTGGTYNEQFF.

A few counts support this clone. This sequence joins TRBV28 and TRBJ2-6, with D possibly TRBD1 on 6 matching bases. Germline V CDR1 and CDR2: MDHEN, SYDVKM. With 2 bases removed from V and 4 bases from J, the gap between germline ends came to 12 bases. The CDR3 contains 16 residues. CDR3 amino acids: CASSLMAGDGANVLTF. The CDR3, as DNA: TGTGCCAGCAGTTTAATGGCAGGGGACGGGGCCAACGTCCTGACTTTC.